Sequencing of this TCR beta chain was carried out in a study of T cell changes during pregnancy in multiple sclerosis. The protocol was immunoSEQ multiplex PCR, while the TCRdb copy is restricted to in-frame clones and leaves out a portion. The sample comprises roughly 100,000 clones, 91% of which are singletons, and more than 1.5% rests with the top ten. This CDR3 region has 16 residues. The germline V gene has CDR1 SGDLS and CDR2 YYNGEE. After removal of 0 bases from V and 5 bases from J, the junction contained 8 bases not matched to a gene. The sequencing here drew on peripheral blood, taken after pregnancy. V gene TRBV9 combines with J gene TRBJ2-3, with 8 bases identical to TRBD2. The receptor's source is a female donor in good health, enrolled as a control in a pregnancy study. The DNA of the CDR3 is TGTGCCAGCAGCGTAGGGAGAGCGGGGGCCGAAGATACGCAGTATTTT. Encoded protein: CASSVGRAGAEDTQYF.